This T cell receptor beta chain comes out of a study of cytomegalovirus exposure and HLA in healthy donors. Overall study findings and caveats: The classifier reportedly diagnosed cytomegalovirus status with high specificity and sensitivity. Being productive about 87% or about 30% of the time was typical of most TCR beta V segments in an earlier analysis.

This CDR3 is 15 amino acids long. The V gene lost 0 bases and the J gene lost 1 base, with 10 bases spanning the gap. Germline CDR1 LNHNV, CDR2 YYDKDF (reference sequence). Use of 60 Vbeta and 13 Jbeta primers characterized the PCR. Using immunoSEQ multiplex PCR, the repertoire was profiled, and TCRdb retains in-frame clones only, with some absent. The data hold 110,000 to 150,000 clones, with less than 85% observed a single time. Of note for this clone: What it recognizes is unknown.

This chain joins TRBV15 and TRBJ2-7; D gene unclear. The sequenced sample consisted of PBMCs. The TCR comes from a woman aged 60-75 years in good health and CMV-seropositive. CDR3 residues: CATSRDRLTSYEQYF. The CDR3 nucleotides read TGTGCCACCAGCAGAGATCGGTTAACTTCCTACGAGCAGTACTTC. Full variable domain (rest looked up from reference TRBV15 and TRBJ2-7): DAMVIQNPRYQVTQFGKPVTLSCSQTLNHNVMYWYQQKSSQAPKLLFHYYDKDFNNEADTPDNFQSRRPNTSFCFLDIRSPGLGDTAMYLCATSRDRLTSYEQYFGPGTRLTVT.